This entry features one TCR beta chain sequence. No antigen is known for it. The repertoire was sequenced with immunoSEQ multiplex PCR; TCRdb's copy has only in-frame clones and lacks some. The sample holds a few million clones; around 90% are singletons and the top ten take roughly 0.13%. Germline values: CDR1 SGHAT, CDR2 FQNNGV. Trimming cost V 1 base and J 5 bases; bases outside gene matches: 9. The CDR3 totals 17 residues. The data were obtained in a study of shared clonotypes between healthy human individuals. Study at large: Three CD4 naive, three CD4 memory, two CD8 naive and one CD8 memory plate were used per donor.

General study points: The sampled material consisted only of blood, and tissue repertoires are likely to differ.

This chain links TRBV11-2 with TRBJ2-1, with 9 nucleotides matching TRBD2. Sequencing was carried out using naive CD4+ T cells sorted from blood. Subset noted: CD45RA+ positively selected. This clonotype was obtained from a man between 18 and 29 years old in good health. CDR3 bases: TGTGCCAGCAGCTTAGTCTATGGGACTAGCAGACACAATGAGCAGTTCTTC. Its translation: CASSLVYGTSRHNEQFF.